This TCR beta chain stems from a study of blood T cells in healthy people across ages. The germline CDR1 and CDR2 sequences are SGHTA and FQGTGA. This CDR3 has 14 residues. J lost 2 bases, V lost 5 bases, and 6 bases had no gene match. The authors ran a second PCR of about 7 to 12 cycles using a sample-barcoded 5' primer and a J-beta primer mix. Via MiXCR, TCRdb re-called the 5' RACE reads, giving one row per CDR3 protein. The sample shows under 1,100,000 distinct CDR3 sequences, roughly a quarter of them seen only once. These data are also associated with another study on T cells of mothers and their children.

The V gene is TRBV7-3, the J gene TRBJ2-7; 7 bases match TRBD1. Sequenced: blood. This clonotype was obtained from a girl under 10 years old in good health. The CDR3 DNA sequence: TGTGCCAGCAGCGAACACGGGACAGCCTACGAGCAGTACTTC. This sequence encodes CASSEHGTAYEQYF.